This TCR beta chain was sequenced in a study of blood T cell repertoires in COVID-19. Study background: Acute and convalescent COVID-19 specimens originated in the United States, Italy and Spain.

Source study methods: Estimates of nucleated cell counts were drawn from the amplification of reference gene primers. Some clones are missing from TCRdb's copy, which holds only in-frame ones; the method was immunoSEQ multiplex PCR. That table is the source of V, J and clone size, and D and trimming were worked out from the DNA. The data hold about 210,000 clones, with roughly 90% observed a single time. CDR1 SGHRS and CDR2 YFSETQ come from the germline V gene. V dropped 6 bases and J dropped 6 bases, with 21 bases sitting between them. The CDR3 is 15 residues long. Material for sequencing was peripheral blood. The source of this sequence is a man aged 70-80 years with acute or convalescent COVID-19. This rearrangement joins TRBV5-1 to TRBJ1-1, with a weak D call TRBD1 (6 bases). CDR3 sequence (DNA): TGCGCCAGCAAAGACATAGGGGGGGCAGGCGCTGAAGCTTTCTTT. Residues: CASKDIGGAGAEAFF. Supplemented by reference TRBV5-1 and TRBJ1-1, the full variable domain reads KAGVTQTPRYLIKTRGQQVTLSCSPISGHRSVSWYQQTPGQGLQFLFEYFSETQRNKGNFPGRFSGRQFSNSRSEMNVSTLELGDSALYLCASKDIGGAGAEAFFGQGTRLTVV.